The T cell receptor (beta chain) under discussion was sequenced for a study of beta chain features in type 1 diabetes. Study-wide points: The study notes PCR might favor shorter templates equally in patients and controls. When Type 1 diabetes patients were examined, their TCRB CDR3s proved moderately but significantly shorter in all four CD4+ subsets. Patients with type 1 diabetes showed fewer VDJ junction insertions and more deletions. The naive, central memory and Treg TCRB repertoires looked more alike in patients than they did in healthy donors.

V trimming: 1 base; J trimming: 3 bases; junction bases outside the gene matches: 5. Germline CDR1 is SGHTA and CDR2 is FQGNSA. This CDR3 spans 16 amino acids. All of the isolated RNA was reverse transcribed, so expressed TCRB transcripts were sequenced. Measured with immunoSEQ multiplex PCR; TCRdb has only the in-frame clones, and not every one. Among 500,000 to 800,000 clones listed, around 12% were seen once. In regard to this clone: Its matching antigen is unknown.

V and J are TRBV7-2 and TRBJ2-1; 8 nucleotides agree with TRBD2. Sequenced sample: naive CD4+ T cells from blood. The sequence derives from a man younger than 45 with type 1 diabetes. The CDR3 DNA reads TGTGCCAGCAGCTTAGTACTAGCGGATCACTACAATGAGCAGTTCTTC. It codes for CASSLVLADHYNEQFF.